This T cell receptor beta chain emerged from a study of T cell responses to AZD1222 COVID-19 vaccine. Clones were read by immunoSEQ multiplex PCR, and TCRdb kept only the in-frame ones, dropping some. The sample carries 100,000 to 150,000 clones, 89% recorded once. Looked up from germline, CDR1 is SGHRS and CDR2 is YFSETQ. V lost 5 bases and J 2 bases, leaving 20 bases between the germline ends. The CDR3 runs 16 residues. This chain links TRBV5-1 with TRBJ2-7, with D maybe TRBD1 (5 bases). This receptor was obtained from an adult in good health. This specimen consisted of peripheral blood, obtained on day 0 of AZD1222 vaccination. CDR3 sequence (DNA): TGCGCCAGCAGATTTTCGACAGTCTTGGGGCCCTACGAGCAGTACTTC. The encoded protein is CASRFSTVLGPYEQYF.